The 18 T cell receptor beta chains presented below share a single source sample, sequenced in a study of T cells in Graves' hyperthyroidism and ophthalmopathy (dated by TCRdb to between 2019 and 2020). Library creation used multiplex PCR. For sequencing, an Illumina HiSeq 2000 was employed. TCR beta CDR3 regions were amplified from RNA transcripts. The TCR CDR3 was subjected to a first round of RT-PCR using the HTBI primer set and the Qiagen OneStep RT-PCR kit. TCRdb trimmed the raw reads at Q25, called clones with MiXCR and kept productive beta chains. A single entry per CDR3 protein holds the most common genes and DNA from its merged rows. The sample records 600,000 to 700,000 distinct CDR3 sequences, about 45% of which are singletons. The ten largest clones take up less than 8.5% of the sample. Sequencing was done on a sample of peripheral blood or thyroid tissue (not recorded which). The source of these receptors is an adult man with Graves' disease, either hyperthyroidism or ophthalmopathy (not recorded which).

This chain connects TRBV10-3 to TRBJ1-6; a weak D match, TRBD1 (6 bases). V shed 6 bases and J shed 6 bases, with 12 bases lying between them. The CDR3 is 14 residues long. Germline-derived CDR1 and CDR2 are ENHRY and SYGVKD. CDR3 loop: CAIRRTAINSPLHF. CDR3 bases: TGTGCCATCAGGAGGACAGCGATTAATTCACCCCTCCACTTT.

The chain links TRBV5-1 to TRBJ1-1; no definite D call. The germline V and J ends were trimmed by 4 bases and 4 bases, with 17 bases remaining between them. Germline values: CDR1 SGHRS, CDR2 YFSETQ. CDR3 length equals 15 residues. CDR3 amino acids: CASSPNLAQLTEAFF. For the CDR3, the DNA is TGCGCCAGCAGCCCCAACCTTGCCCAACTCACTGAAGCTTTCTTT.

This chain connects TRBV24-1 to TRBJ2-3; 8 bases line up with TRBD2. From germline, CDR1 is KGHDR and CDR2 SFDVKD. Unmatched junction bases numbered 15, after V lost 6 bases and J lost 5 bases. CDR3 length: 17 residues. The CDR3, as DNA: TGTGCCACCAGTACCTCCCATCGAGCGGGAGCGAGAGATACGCAGTATTTT. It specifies CATSTSHRAGARDTQYF.

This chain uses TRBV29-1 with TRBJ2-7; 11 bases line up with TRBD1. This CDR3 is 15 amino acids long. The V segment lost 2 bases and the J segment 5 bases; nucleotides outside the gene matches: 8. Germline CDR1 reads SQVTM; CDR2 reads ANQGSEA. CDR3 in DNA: TGCAGCGTTGAAACGGACAGGGGGCACCCGGACGAGCAGTACTTC. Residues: CSVETDRGHPDEQYF.

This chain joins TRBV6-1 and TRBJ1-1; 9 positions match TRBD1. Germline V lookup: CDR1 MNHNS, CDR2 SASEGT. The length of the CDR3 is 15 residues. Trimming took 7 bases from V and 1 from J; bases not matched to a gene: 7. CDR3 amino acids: CASKVQGATNTEAFF. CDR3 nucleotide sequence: TGTGCCAGCAAAGTACAGGGGGCGACGAACACTGAAGCTTTCTTT.

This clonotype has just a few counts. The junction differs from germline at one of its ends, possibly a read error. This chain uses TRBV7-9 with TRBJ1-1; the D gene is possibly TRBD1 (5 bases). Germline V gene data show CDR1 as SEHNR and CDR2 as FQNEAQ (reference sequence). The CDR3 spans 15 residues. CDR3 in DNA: TGCGCCAGCAGCCAAGACGAGACAGTGAACACTGAAGCTTTCTTT. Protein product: CASSQDETVNTEAFF.

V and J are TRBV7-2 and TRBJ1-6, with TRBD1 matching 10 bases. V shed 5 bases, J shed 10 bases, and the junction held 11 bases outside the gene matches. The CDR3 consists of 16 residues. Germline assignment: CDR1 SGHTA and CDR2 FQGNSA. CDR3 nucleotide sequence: TGTGCCAGCAGCAACGCGCTGACAGGGGGCCGATCACCCCTCCACTTT. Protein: CASSNALTGGRSPLHF.

CDR3 region: CASSTWTGWTYEQYF. The CDR3 DNA is TGTGCCAGTAGTACTTGGACAGGGTGGACCTACGAGCAGTACTTC. This chain uses TRBV7-9 with TRBJ2-7; TRBD1 matches at 8 bases. Germline-derived CDR1 and CDR2 are SEHNR and FQNEAQ (reference sequence). The CDR3 length is 15 residues. Germline trimming cut 9 bases from V and 2 bases from J; bases unmatched to any gene: 12.

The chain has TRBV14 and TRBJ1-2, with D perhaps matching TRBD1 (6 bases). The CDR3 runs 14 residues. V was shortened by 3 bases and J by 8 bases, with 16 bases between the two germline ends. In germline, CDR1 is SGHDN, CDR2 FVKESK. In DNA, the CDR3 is TGTGCCAGCAGCCACCATCGCGGACAGCGAGGCTACACCTTC. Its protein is CASSHHRGQRGYTF. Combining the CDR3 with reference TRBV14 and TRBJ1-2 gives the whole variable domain EAGVTQFPSHSVIEKGQTVTLRCDPISGHDNLYWYRRVMGKEIKFLLHFVKESKQDESGMPNNRFLAERTGGTYSTLKVQPAELEDSGVYFCASSHHRGQRGYTFGSGTRLTVV.

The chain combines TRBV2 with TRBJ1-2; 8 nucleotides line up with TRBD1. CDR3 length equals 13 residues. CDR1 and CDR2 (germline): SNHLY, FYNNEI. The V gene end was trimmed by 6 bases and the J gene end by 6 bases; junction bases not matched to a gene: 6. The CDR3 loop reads CASRETGANGYTF. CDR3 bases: TGTGCCAGCAGAGAGACAGGGGCTAATGGCTACACCTTC.

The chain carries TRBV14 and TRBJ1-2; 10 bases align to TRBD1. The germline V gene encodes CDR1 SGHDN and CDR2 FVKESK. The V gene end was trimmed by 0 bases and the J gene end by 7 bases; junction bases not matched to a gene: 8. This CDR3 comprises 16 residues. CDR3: CASSQDRRQGAGGYTF. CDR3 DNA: TGTGCCAGCAGCCAAGATCGGCGACAGGGGGCTGGTGGCTACACCTTC.

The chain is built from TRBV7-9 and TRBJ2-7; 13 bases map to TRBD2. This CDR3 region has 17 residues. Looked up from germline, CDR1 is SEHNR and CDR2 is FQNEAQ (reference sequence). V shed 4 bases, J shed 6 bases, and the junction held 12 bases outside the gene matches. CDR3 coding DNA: TGTGCCAGCAGCTCCGCGGGACTAGCGGGATGGTCGAGCGAGCAGTACTTC. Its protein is CASSSAGLAGWSSEQYF.

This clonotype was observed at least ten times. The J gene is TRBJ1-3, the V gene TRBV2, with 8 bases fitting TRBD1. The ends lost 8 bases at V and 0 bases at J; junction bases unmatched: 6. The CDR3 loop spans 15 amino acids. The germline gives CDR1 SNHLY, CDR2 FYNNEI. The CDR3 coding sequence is TGTGCCAGCTACAGGGGGACGCTCTCTGGAAACACCATATATTTT. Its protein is CASYRGTLSGNTIYF.

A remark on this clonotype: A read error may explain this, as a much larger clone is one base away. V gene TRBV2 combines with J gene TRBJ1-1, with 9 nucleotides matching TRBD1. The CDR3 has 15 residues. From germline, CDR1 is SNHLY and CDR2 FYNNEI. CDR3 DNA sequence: TGTGCCAGCAGTAGGACAGGGGCAATGAACACTGAAGCTCTCTTT. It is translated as CASSRTGAMNTEALF.

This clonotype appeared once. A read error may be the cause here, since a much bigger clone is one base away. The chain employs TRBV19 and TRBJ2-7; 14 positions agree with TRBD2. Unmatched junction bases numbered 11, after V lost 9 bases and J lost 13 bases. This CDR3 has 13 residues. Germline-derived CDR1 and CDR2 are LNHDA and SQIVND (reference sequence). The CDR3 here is CASSGGLAGDPYF. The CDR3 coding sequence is TGTGCCAGCAGTGGGGGACTAGCGGGAGATCCCTACTTC. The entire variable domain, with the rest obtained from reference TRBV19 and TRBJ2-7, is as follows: DGGITQSPKYLFRKEGQNVTLSCEQNLNHDAMYWYRQDPGQGLRLIYYSQIVNDFQKGDIAEGYSVSREKKESFPLTVTSAQKNPTAFYLCASSGGLAGDPYFGPGTRLTVT.

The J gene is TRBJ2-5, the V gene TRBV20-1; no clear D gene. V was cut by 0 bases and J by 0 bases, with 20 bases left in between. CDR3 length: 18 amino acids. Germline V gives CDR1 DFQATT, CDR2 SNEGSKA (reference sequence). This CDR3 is CSARDRRLSDQYQETQYF. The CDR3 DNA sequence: TGCAGTGCTAGAGATCGGCGGTTGTCAGATCAGTACCAAGAGACCCAGTACTTC.

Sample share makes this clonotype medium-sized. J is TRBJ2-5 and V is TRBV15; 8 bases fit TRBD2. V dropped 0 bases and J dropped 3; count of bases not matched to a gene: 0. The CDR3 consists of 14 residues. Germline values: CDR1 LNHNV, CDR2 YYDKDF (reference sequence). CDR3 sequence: CATSRETSEETQYF. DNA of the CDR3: TGTGCCACCAGCAGAGAGACTAGCGAAGAGACCCAGTACTTC.

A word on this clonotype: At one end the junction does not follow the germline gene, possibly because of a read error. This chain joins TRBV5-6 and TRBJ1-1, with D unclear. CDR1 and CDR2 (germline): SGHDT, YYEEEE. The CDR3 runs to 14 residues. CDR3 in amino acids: CASSFVVMNTEAFF. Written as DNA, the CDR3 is TGTGCCAGCAGCTTCGTAGTGATGAACACTGAAGCTTTCTTC. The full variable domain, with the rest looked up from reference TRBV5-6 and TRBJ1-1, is DAGVTQSPTHLIKTRGQQVTLRCSPKSGHDTVSWYQQALGQGPQFIFQYYEEEERQRGNFPDRFSGHQFPNYSSELNVNALLLGDSALYLCASSFVVMNTEAFFGQGTRLTVV.